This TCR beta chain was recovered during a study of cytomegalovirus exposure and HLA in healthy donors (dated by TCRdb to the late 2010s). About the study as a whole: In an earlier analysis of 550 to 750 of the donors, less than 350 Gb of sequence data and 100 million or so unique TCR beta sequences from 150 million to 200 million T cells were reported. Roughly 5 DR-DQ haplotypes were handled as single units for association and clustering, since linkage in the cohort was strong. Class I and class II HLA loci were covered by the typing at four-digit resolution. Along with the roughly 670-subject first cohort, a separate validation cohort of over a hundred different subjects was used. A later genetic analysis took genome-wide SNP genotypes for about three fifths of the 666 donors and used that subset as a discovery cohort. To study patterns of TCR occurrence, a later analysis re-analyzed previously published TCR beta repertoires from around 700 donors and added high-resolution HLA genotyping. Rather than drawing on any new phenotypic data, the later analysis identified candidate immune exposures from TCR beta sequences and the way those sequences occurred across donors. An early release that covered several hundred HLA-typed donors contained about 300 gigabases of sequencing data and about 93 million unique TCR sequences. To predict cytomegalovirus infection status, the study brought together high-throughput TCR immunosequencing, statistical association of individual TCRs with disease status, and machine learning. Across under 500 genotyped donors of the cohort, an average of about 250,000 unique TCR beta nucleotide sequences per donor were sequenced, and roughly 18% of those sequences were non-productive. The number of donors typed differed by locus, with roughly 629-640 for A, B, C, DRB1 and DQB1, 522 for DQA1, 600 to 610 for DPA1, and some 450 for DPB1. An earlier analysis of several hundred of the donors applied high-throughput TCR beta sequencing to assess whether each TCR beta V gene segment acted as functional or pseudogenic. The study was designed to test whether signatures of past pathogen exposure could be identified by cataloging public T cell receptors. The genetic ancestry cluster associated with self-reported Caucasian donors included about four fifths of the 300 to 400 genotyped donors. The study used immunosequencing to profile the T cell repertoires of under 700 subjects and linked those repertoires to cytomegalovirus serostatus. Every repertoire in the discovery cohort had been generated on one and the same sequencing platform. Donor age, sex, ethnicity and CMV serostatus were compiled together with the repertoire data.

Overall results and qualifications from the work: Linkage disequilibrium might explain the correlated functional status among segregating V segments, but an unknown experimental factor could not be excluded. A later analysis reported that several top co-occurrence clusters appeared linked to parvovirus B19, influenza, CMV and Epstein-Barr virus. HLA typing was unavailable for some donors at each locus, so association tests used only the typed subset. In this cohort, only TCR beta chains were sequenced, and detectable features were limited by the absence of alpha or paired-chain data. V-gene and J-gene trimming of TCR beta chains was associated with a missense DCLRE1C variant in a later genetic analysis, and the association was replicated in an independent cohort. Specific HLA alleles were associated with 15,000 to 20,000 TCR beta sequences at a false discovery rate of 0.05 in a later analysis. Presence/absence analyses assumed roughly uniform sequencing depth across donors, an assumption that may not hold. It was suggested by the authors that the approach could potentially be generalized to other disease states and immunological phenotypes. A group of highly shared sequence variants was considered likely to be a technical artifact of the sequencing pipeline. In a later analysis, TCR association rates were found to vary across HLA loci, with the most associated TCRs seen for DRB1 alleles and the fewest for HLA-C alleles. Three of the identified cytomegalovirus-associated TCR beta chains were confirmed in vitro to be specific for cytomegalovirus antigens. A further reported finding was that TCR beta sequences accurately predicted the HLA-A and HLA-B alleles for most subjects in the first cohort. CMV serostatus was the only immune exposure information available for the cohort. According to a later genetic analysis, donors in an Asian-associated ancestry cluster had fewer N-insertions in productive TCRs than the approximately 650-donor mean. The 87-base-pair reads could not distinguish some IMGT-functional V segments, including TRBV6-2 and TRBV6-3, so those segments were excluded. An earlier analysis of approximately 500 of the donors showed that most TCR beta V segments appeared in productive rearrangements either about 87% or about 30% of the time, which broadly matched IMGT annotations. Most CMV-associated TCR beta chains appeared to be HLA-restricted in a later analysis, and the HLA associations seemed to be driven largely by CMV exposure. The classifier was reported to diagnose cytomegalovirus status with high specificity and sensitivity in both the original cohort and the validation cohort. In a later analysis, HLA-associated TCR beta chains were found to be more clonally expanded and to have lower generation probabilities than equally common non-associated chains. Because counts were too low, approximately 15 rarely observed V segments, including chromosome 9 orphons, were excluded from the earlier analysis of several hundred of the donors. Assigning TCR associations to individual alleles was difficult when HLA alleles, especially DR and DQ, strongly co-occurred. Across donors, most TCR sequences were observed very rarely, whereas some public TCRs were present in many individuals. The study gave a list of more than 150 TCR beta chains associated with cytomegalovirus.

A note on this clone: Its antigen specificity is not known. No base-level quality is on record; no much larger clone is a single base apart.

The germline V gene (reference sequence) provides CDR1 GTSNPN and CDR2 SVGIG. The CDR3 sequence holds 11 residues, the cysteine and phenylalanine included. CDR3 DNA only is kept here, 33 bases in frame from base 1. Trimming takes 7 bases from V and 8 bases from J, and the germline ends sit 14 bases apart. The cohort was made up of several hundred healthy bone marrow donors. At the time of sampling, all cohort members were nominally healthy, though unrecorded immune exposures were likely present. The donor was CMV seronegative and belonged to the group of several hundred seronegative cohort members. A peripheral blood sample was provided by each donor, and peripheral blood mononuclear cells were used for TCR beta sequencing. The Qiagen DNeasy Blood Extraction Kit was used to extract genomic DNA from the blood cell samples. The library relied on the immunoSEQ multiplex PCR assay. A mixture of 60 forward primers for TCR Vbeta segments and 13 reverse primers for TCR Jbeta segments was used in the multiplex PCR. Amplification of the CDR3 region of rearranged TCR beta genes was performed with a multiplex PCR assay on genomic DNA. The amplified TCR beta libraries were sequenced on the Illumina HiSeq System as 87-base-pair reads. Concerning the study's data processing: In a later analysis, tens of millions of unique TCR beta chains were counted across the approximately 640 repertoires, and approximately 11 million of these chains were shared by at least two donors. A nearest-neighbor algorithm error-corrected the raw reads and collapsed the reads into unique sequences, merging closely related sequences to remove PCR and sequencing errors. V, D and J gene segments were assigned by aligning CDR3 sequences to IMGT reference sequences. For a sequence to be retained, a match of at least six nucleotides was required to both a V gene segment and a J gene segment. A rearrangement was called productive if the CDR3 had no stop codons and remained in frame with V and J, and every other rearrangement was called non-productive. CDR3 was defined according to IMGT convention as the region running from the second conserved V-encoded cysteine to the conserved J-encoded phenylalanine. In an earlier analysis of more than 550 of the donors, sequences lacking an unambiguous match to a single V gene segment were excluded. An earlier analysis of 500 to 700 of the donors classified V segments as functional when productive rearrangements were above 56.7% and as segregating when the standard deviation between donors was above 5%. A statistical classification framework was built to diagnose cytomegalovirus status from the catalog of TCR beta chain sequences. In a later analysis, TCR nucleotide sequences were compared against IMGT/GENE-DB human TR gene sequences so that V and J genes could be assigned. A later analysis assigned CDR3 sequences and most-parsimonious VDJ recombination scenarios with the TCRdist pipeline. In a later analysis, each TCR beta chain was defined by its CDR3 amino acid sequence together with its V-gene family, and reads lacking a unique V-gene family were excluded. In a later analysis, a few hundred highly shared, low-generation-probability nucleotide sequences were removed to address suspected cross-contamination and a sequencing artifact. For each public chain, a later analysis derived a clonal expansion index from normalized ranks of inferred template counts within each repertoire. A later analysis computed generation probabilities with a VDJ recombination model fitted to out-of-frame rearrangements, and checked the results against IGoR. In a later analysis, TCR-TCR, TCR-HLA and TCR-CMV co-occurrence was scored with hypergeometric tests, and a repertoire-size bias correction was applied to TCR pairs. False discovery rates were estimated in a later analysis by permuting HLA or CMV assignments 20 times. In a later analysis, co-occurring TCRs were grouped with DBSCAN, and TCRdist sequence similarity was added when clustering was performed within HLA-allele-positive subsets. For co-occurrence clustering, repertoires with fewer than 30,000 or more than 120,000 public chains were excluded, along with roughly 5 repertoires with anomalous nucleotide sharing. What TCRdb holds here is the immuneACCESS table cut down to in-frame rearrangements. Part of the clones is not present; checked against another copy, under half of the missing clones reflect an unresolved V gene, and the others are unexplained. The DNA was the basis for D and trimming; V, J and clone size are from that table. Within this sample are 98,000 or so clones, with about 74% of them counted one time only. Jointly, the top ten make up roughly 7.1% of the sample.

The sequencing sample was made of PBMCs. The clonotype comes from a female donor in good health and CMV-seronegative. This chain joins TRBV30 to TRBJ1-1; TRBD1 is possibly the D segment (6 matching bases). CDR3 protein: CAFSDRTEAFF. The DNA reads TGTGCCTTTTCCGACAGGACAGAAGCTTTCTTT.